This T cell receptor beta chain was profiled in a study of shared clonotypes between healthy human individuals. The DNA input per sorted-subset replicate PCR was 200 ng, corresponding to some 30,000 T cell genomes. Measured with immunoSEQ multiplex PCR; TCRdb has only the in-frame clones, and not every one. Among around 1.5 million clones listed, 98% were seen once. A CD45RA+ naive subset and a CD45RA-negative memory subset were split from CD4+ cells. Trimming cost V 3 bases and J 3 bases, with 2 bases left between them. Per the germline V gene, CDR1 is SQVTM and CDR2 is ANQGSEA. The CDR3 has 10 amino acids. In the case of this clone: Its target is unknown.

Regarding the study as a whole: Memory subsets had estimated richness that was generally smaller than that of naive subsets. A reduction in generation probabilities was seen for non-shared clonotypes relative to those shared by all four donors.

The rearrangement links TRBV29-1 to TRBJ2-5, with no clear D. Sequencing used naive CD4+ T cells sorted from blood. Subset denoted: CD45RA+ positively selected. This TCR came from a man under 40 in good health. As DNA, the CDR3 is TGCAGCGTTGAGGAAGAGACCCAGTACTTC. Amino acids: CSVEEETQYF.